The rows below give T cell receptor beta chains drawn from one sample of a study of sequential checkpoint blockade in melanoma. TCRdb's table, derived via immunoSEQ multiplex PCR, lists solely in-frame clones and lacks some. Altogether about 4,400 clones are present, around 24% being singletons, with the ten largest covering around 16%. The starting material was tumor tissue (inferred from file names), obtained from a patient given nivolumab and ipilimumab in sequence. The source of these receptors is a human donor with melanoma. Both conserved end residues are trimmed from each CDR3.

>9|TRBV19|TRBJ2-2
AIRGPGELF
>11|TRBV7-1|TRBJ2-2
ASSARSGGELF
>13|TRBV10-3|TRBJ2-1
AISESGNRGDEQF
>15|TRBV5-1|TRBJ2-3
ASSLSLAGIHRDTQY
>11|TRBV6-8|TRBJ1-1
AAQRGASTEAF
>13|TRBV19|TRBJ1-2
ASSMSGGLNYGYT
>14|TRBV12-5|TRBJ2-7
ASGLLTGTGRGEQY
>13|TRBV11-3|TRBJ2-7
ASSWPGQGRNEQY
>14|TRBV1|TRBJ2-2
ASSQETSGDTGELF
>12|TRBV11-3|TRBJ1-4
ASSLQAGVEKLF
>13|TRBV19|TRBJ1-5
ASSERQGFNQPQH
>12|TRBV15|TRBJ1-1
ATSRPADNSEAF
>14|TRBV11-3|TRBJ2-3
ASSPTSGVGRDTQY
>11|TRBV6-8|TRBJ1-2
ASSVTGYYGYT